The 10 T cell receptor beta chains below were found in one sample sequenced in a study of T-cell memory formation after mild COVID-19. Each CDR3 protein gets one entry after TCRdb re-called the 5' RACE reads with MiXCR. The data contain 200,000 to 300,000 distinct CDR3 sequences, approximately 10% of them singletons. The sample taken for sequencing was PBMCs or a T cell subset sorted from them (not recorded which). These receptors originate from a man between 18 and 29 years old who had mild COVID-19 (a few samples of this study predate the infection). Cell type and time point are not known.

This clonotype was counted between two and nine times. V is TRBV24-1 and J is TRBJ2-4; D is ambiguous. V lost 0 bases to trimming and J lost 1 base, with 12 bases between them. This CDR3 is built from 17 residues. Per germline, CDR1 KGHDR and CDR2 SFDVKD. CDR3 region: CATSDLLEFRAKNIQYF. The CDR3, as DNA: TGTGCCACCAGTGATTTGCTCGAGTTCAGGGCCAAAAACATTCAGTACTTC.

The chain links TRBV19 to TRBJ1-2; TRBD1 is a possible D gene (6 bases). Deletions cut 8 bases from V and 7 bases from J, with 20 bases between. Germline V gene data show CDR1 as LNHDA and CDR2 as SQIVND (reference sequence). The CDR3 has 14 residues. CDR3 nucleotide sequence: TGTGCCAGTCTGGGCCAAACAGGGAAGTCTGGCTACACCTTC. Amino acid sequence: CASLGQTGKSGYTF.

The chain employs TRBV20-1 and TRBJ2-4, with TRBD1 as a possible D gene (6 bases). The germline CDR1 and CDR2 sequences are DFQATT and SNEGSKA (reference sequence). The germline V and J ends were trimmed by 6 bases and 7 bases, with 16 bases remaining between them. The CDR3 consists of 13 residues. The CDR3 nucleotides read TGCAGTGCGAGCGCAGGGGATGAGAACATTCAGTACTTC. This encodes CSASAGDENIQYF.

This clonotype was seen at least ten times. This CDR3 reads CASSFVGAGDNEQFF. The CDR3 DNA sequence: TGTGCCAGCAGCTTTGTGGGGGCCGGGGACAATGAGCAGTTCTTC. The gene calls are TRBV7-9 and TRBJ2-1; D may be TRBD1 (6 bases). CDR3 size: 15 residues. Per the germline V gene, CDR1 is SEHNR and CDR2 is FQNEAQ (reference sequence). Trimming removed 3 bases from V and 5 bases from J, with 14 bases in between.

This clonotype came up a few times. The chain joins TRBV6-5 to TRBJ2-5; no firm D call. The length of the CDR3 is 11 residues. Looked up from germline, CDR1 is MNHEY and CDR2 is SVGAGI. Trimming pared 6 bases from V and 4 bases from J, leaving 6 bases between. CDR3 nucleotides: TGTGCCAGCAGGCGAGGAGAGACCCAGTACTTC. As protein: CASRRGETQYF.

The V gene is TRBV5-6, the J gene TRBJ2-5; a weak D match, TRBD2 (6 bases). The CDR3 runs 14 residues. V was shortened by 4 bases and J by 4 bases, with 14 bases between the two germline ends. Germline CDR1 reads SGHDT; CDR2 reads YYEEEE. CDR3 sequence reads: CASSGLRGRETQYF. CDR3 coding DNA: TGTGCCAGCAGCGGTCTTCGGGGGAGAGAGACCCAGTACTTC.

The rearrangement uses TRBV5-1 and TRBJ1-1, with D perhaps TRBD1 (6 bases). In germline, CDR1 is SGHRS, CDR2 YFSETQ. The CDR3 is 18 amino acids. V lost 6 bases to trimming and J lost 4 bases, with 28 bases between them. CDR3 protein: CASTPLSGGLYLGTEAFF. In DNA, the CDR3 is TGCGCCAGCACCCCCCTTTCCGGGGGGCTGTATTTGGGCACTGAAGCTTTCTTT.

This clonotype was counted between two and nine times. The V and J genes are TRBV29-1 and TRBJ1-5, with a tentative D call TRBD1 (5 bases). This CDR3 is built from 12 residues. Germline CDR1 is SQVTM and CDR2 is ANQGSEA. The V end was cut by 6 bases, the J end by 6 bases, with 12 bases between. The chain's CDR3 is CSVEGPGQPQHF. In DNA form, the CDR3 reads TGCAGCGTAGAGGGGCCAGGTCAGCCCCAGCATTTT.

This sequence joins TRBV20-1 and TRBJ1-2, with 7 bases fitting TRBD1. Per the germline V gene, CDR1 is DFQATT and CDR2 is SNEGSKA (reference sequence). The CDR3 is 13 residues long. V lost 5 bases and J lost 4; bases outside the gene matches: 7. The CDR3 here is CSAAEGTVYGYTF. In nucleotides, the CDR3 is TGCAGTGCTGCGGAAGGGACAGTCTATGGCTACACCTTC.

There are a few counts of this clonotype. As DNA, the CDR3 is TGTGCCAGCAGTTACTCGCCCGGGTTCGGCTACACCTTC. Translated: CASSYSPGFGYTF. V usage is TRBV6-2 or TRBV6-3 and J usage is TRBJ1-2; D unclear. This CDR3 spans 13 amino acids. Trimming removed 0 bases from V and 8 bases from J, with 10 bases in between. CDR1 and CDR2 from the germline V gene are MNHEY and SVGEGT.